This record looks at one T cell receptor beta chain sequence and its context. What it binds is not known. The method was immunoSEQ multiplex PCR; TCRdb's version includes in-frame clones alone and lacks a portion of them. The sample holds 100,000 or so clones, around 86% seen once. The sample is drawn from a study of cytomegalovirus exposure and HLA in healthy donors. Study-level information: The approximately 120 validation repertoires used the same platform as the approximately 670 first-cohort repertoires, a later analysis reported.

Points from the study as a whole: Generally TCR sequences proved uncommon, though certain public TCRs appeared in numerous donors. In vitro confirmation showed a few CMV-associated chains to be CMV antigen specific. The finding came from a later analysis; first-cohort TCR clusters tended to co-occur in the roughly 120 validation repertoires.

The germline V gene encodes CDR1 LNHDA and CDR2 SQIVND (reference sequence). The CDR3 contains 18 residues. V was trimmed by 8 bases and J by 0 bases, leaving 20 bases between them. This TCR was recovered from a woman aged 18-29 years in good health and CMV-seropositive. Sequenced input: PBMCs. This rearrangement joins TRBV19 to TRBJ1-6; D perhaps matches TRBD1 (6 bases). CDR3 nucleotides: TGTGCCAGTTCCCCAGGGACACATAGGAGCTCCTATAATTCACCCCTCCACTTT. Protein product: CASSPGTHRSSYNSPLHF.